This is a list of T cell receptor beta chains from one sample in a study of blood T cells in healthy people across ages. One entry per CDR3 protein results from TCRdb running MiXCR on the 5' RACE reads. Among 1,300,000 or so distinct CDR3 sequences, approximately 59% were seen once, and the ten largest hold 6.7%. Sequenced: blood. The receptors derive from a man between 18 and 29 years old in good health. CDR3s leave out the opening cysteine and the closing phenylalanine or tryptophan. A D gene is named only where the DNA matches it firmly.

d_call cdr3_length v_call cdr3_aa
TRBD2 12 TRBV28 ASSSPRGGETQY
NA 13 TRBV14 ASSQAFGEVSPLH
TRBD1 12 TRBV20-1 SAIGTGGYTEAF
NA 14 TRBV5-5 ASSSVFRGGNYGYT
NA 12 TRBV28 ASSLFSRDNEQF
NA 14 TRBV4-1 ASSQDRDGTKNIQY
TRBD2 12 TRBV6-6 ASSPSPSGDIQY
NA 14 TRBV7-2 ASSSQGRTLEYGYT
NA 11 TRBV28 ASSPPEGLTQY
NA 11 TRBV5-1 ASSREGPAPAF
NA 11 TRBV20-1 SARIRVDYGYT
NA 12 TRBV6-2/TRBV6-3 ASSPTGSGDTQY
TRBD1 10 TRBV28 ASSIRQGGQY
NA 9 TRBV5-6 ASSLGGDQY
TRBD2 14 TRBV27 ASSGLAVSGADVLT
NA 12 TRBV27 ASSLFQGRTEAF
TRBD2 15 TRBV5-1 ASSLSGLAGVGETQY
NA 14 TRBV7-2 ASSLGMVPGANVLT
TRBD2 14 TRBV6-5 ASSYVAGEHTDTQY
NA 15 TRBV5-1 ASSPVFPGASTDTQY
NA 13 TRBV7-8 ASSLRGRDTDTQY
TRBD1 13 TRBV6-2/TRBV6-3 ASSPAGQGTQTQY
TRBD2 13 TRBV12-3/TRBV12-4 ASSLAGRVWDEQF
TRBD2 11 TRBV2 ASRYPSGDEQY
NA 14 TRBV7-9 ASSPAKRFRLNEQF
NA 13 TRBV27 ASRETLGSQETQY
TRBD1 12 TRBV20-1 SARDDRDHNEQF